One sample yielded the 28 T cell receptor beta chains listed below, sequenced in a study of OX40 agonist ivuxolimab in advanced cancers. Clones were read by immunoSEQ multiplex PCR, and TCRdb kept only the in-frame ones, dropping some. The data hold under 85,000 clones, with 85% observed a single time. The starting material was CD4+ or CD8+ T cells sorted from blood, obtained in a trial of the OX40 agonist ivuxolimab. Receptors were obtained from an adult with an advanced solid tumor such as melanoma, head and neck, liver or kidney cancer.

The J gene is TRBJ2-7, the V gene TRBV11-2, with D perhaps TRBD1 (6 bases). This CDR3 is 15 amino acids long. Germline CDR1 SGHAT, CDR2 FQNNGV. V lost 5 bases and J 0 bases, leaving 14 bases between the germline ends. The CDR3 protein is CASSSLTGSSYEQYF. The CDR3 DNA sequence: TGTGCCAGCAGCAGCCTTACAGGGAGCTCCTACGAGCAGTACTTC.

The chain is built from TRBV18 and TRBJ2-7; 9 bases align to TRBD2. This CDR3 has 15 residues. The germline CDR1 and CDR2 sequences are KGHSH and LQKENI. V shed 3 bases, J shed 7 bases, and the junction held 10 bases outside the gene matches. For the CDR3, the DNA is TGTGCCAGCTCACCGCCGGGACTAGCCACCTCTGAGCAGTACTTC. Translated: CASSPPGLATSEQYF.

V is TRBV9 and J is TRBJ2-7; 8 bases match TRBD1. The CDR3 has 19 residues. The trim removed 4 bases at V and 6 bases at J, leaving 24 bases unmatched. Germline V gene lookup returns CDR1 SGDLS and CDR2 YYNGEE. In DNA, the CDR3 is TGTGCCAGCAGCCGTCATGCCTCAACAGGGGGTCGGTTCCTAGGCGAGCAGTACTTC. This encodes CASSRHASTGGRFLGEQYF.

V gene TRBV5-5 combines with J gene TRBJ2-7; D possibly matches TRBD1 or TRBD2 (6 bases each). Deletions cut 4 bases from V and 2 bases from J, with 13 bases between. Germline V gene sequence: CDR1 SGHKS, CDR2 YYEKEE (reference sequence). The CDR3 spans 14 residues. CDR3 residues: CASSRRGEAYEQYF. CDR3 in DNA: TGTGCCAGCAGCCGGAGGGGGGAGGCCTACGAGCAGTACTTC.

J is TRBJ2-7 and V is TRBV4-1, with TRBD2 as a possible D gene (6 bases). Per germline, CDR1 MGHRA and CDR2 YSYEKL. The CDR3 sequence is 16 residues long. Trimming took off 1 base at V and 3 bases at J, with 16 bases between the two ends. In DNA form, the CDR3 reads TGCGCCAGCAGCCAAGTCCCCGCGGGGATAAGCTACGAGCAGTACTTC. As protein: CASSQVPAGISYEQYF.

The chain combines TRBV5-5 with TRBJ1-1, with D tentatively TRBD1 (6 bases). This CDR3 spans 14 amino acids. Trimming removed 1 base from V and 6 bases from J, with 13 bases in between. CDR1 is SGHKS and CDR2 is YYEKEE in the germline V gene (reference sequence). The CDR3 DNA sequence: TGTGCCAGCAGCTTGTCGGGGGGCTTGGCTGAAGCTTTCTTT. It is translated as CASSLSGGLAEAFF. Using reference TRBV5-5 and TRBJ1-1 for the parts outside the CDR3, the full variable domain is DAGVTQSPTHLIKTRGQQVTLRCSPISGHKSVSWYQQVLGQGPQFIFQYYEKEERGRGNFPDRFSARQFPNYSSELNVNALLLGDSALYLCASSLSGGLAEAFFGQGTRLTVV.

The CDR3 reads CASSEGTGGNPPLHF. The CDR3 region has the DNA TGTGCCAGCAGTGAGGGGACAGGGGGAAATCCACCCCTCCACTTT. J is TRBJ1-6 and V is TRBV6-1, with 11 bases identical to TRBD1. The germline V gene encodes CDR1 MNHNS and CDR2 SASEGT. This CDR3 is 15 amino acids long. Trimming at V came to 3 bases and at J to 11 bases, leaving 6 bases not matched to a gene.

The V gene is TRBV5-1, the J gene TRBJ1-5; D is ambiguous. Trimming removed 4 bases at V and 6 bases at J, with 11 bases between. The CDR3 runs 13 residues. CDR1 and CDR2 (germline): SGHRS, YFSETQ. CDR3 in amino acids: CASSVSAGQPQHF. CDR3 nucleotide sequence: TGCGCCAGCAGCGTCTCGGCCGGTCAGCCCCAGCATTTT.

The rearrangement joins TRBV5-1 to TRBJ2-6; D not certain. The CDR3 is 17 amino acids. CDR1 is SGHRS, CDR2 YFSETQ, per germline. Trimming took off 0 bases at V and 0 bases at J, with 10 bases between the two ends. The CDR3 protein is CASSLGWGISGANVLTF. The DNA for the CDR3 is TGCGCCAGCAGCTTGGGATGGGGTATCTCTGGGGCCAACGTCCTGACTTTC. The full variable domain, completed using reference TRBV5-1 and TRBJ2-6, is KAGVTQTPRYLIKTRGQQVTLSCSPISGHRSVSWYQQTPGQGLQFLFEYFSETQRNKGNFPGRFSGRQFSNSRSEMNVSTLELGDSALYLCASSLGWGISGANVLTFGAGSRLTVL.

The rearrangement joins TRBV7-2 to TRBJ1-1, with D perhaps matching TRBD1 (5 bases). V lost 5 bases to trimming and J lost 4 bases, with 17 bases between them. The germline V gene has CDR1 SGHTA and CDR2 FQGNSA. The CDR3 is made up of 15 amino acids. The CDR3 sequence: CASSPPNAGATEAFF. For the CDR3, the DNA is TGTGCCAGCAGCCCCCCGAATGCCGGGGCCACTGAAGCTTTCTTT.

The chain employs TRBV28 and TRBJ1-5; D might be TRBD1 (5 bases). CDR1 and CDR2 from the germline V gene are MDHEN and SYDVKM. V was clipped by 4 bases and J by 5 bases, with 18 bases between them. The CDR3 covers 16 residues. DNA for the CDR3: TGTGCCAGCAGTTCGGCGATGAGGCAGGGCGATCAGCCCCAGCATTTT. Translating it yields CASSSAMRQGDQPQHF. Full variable domain (missing parts from reference TRBV28 and TRBJ1-5): DVKVTQSSRYLVKRTGEKVFLECVQDMDHENMFWYRQDPGLGLRLIYFSYDVKMKEKGDIPEGYSVSREKKERFSLILESASTNQTSMYLCASSSAMRQGDQPQHFGDGTRLSIL.

V usage is TRBV2 and J usage is TRBJ2-5, with unresolved D. The germline V and J ends were trimmed by 5 bases and 5 bases, with 12 bases remaining between them. Germline assignment: CDR1 SNHLY and CDR2 FYNNEI. The CDR3 sequence is 13 residues long. CDR3 sequence (DNA): TGTGCCAGCAGTATGAGGTCCTGGGAGACCCAGTACTTC. Protein product: CASSMRSWETQYF.

The rearrangement links TRBV7-2 to TRBJ1-2; the match to TRBD1 covers 7 bases. This CDR3 region has 14 residues. Germline V lookup: CDR1 SGHTA, CDR2 FQGNSA. The V segment lost 5 bases and the J segment 5 bases; nucleotides outside the gene matches: 8. CDR3 region: CASSRGQEGYGYTF. The CDR3 coding sequence is TGTGCCAGCAGCCGAGGACAGGAGGGATATGGCTACACCTTC.

This clone has a handful of counts. The gene calls are TRBV19 and TRBJ1-2; 11 bases fit TRBD1. Germline V gives CDR1 LNHDA, CDR2 SQIVND (reference sequence). The trim removed 5 bases at V and 8 bases at J, leaving 10 bases unmatched. The CDR3 is made up of 15 amino acids. CDR3 in DNA: TGTGCCAGTAGTGTGGGACAGGGGGTGGCCCGGGGCTACACCTTC. Translating gives CASSVGQGVARGYTF.

This chain joins TRBV7-9 and TRBJ1-1, with unresolved D. Germline V lookup: CDR1 SEHNR, CDR2 FQNEAQ (reference sequence). CDR3 length equals 14 residues. V gave up 7 bases and J gave up 2 bases, with 14 bases separating them. This CDR3 is CASTPGGVNTEAFF. The CDR3 region has the DNA TGTGCCAGCACTCCCGGCGGGGTAAACACTGAAGCTTTCTTT.

J is TRBJ1-1 and V is TRBV5-1; no firm D call. Germline CDR1 and CDR2: SGHRS and YFSETQ. The V end was cut by 0 bases, the J end by 4 bases, with 16 bases between. The CDR3 has 16 amino acids. The CDR3 spells CASSLEGLGSGTEAFF. In DNA, the CDR3 is TGCGCCAGCAGCTTGGAGGGTCTGGGTTCGGGCACTGAAGCTTTCTTT. Looking up the rest from reference TRBV5-1 and TRBJ1-1 gives the full variable domain: KAGVTQTPRYLIKTRGQQVTLSCSPISGHRSVSWYQQTPGQGLQFLFEYFSETQRNKGNFPGRFSGRQFSNSRSEMNVSTLELGDSALYLCASSLEGLGSGTEAFFGQGTRLTVV.

The chain uses TRBV6-5 and TRBJ2-5; 10 bases fit TRBD1. The CDR3 is 15 amino acids. V lost 0 bases and J lost 5; bases outside the gene matches: 3. Germline lookup yields CDR1 MNHEY and CDR2 SVGAGI. The CDR3 sequence: CASSYSGQGGETQYF. DNA for the CDR3: TGTGCCAGCAGTTACTCAGGACAGGGGGGGGAGACCCAGTACTTC.

This chain links TRBV28 with TRBJ2-5; D perhaps matches TRBD1 (5 bases). The V end lost 4 bases, the J end lost 5 bases, and 11 bases lay between the germline ends. The CDR3 runs 13 residues. Germline CDR1 and CDR2: MDHEN and SYDVKM. CDR3 residues: CASSSAGRETQYF. The CDR3, as DNA: TGTGCCAGCAGTTCGGCAGGGCGGGAGACCCAGTACTTC. Supplemented by reference TRBV28 and TRBJ2-5, the full variable domain reads DVKVTQSSRYLVKRTGEKVFLECVQDMDHENMFWYRQDPGLGLRLIYFSYDVKMKEKGDIPEGYSVSREKKERFSLILESASTNQTSMYLCASSSAGRETQYFGPGTRLLVL.

V usage is TRBV18 and J usage is TRBJ1-2, with a weak D call TRBD1 (5 bases). CDR1 is KGHSH, CDR2 LQKENI, per germline. This CDR3 comprises 15 residues. V was clipped by 2 bases and J by 6 bases, with 16 bases between them. CDR3 nucleotides: TGTGCCAGCTCACCATCGGGACGACTACTAAATGGCTACACCTTC. This codes for CASSPSGRLLNGYTF.

This chain connects TRBV18 to TRBJ2-1, with TRBD1 as a possible D gene (6 bases). This CDR3 comprises 15 residues. Germline V gene lookup returns CDR1 KGHSH and CDR2 LQKENI. V lost 3 bases, J lost 6 bases, and 15 bases lay in between. This CDR3 is CASSPKTGEGNEQFF. The CDR3 coding sequence is TGTGCCAGCTCACCTAAGACAGGTGAAGGCAATGAGCAGTTCTTC.

The gene calls are TRBV7-2 and TRBJ2-5, with D possibly being TRBD1 or TRBD2 (5 bases each). The assigned J gene may be wrong: the sequence end matches TRBJ2-7 better. CDR3 length: 15 residues. Germline-derived CDR1 and CDR2 are SGHTA and FQGNSA. This CDR3 reads CASSVGTFSSYEQYF. CDR3 nucleotides: TGTGCCAGCAGCGTCGGGACGTTTTCCTCCTACGAGCAGTACTTC.

Worth noting for this clone: In the same sample, other DNA sequences code for this CDR3. J is TRBJ1-6 and V is TRBV6-5; TRBD1 aligns across 7 bases. This CDR3 spans 15 amino acids. Per germline, CDR1 MNHEY and CDR2 SVGAGI. The V and J ends lost 0 bases and 8 bases, in that order; junction bases with no gene match: 4. CDR3 DNA sequence: TGTGCCAGCAGTTACTCGAGGACAGGAGATTCACCCCTCCACTTT. Translation: CASSYSRTGDSPLHF.

In the case of this clone: Within the sample, other DNA sequences also encode this same CDR3. The rearrangement uses TRBV6-5 and TRBJ2-7; 14 positions agree with TRBD2. V shed 5 bases, J shed 4 bases, and the junction held 1 base outside the gene matches. CDR1 MNHEY and CDR2 SVGAGI come from the germline V gene. This CDR3 is 14 amino acids long. This chain's CDR3 is CASSGTSGSYEQYF. DNA of the CDR3: TGTGCCAGCAGTGGGACTAGCGGGAGTTACGAGCAGTACTTC.

V usage is TRBV5-1 and J usage is TRBJ1-5; the D is unclear. The CDR3 spans 12 residues. The V and J ends lost 10 bases and 0 bases respectively, with 8 bases between them. CDR1 SGHRS and CDR2 YFSETQ come from the germline V gene. The CDR3 reads CAARGSNQPQHF. The DNA of the CDR3 is TGCGCCGCCCGGGGTAGCAATCAGCCCCAGCATTTT. Full variable domain (missing parts from reference TRBV5-1 and TRBJ1-5): KAGVTQTPRYLIKTRGQQVTLSCSPISGHRSVSWYQQTPGQGLQFLFEYFSETQRNKGNFPGRFSGRQFSNSRSEMNVSTLELGDSALYLCAARGSNQPQHFGDGTRLSIL.

V is TRBV4-3 and J is TRBJ1-2; D may be TRBD1 (5 bases). The CDR3 consists of 14 residues. V was clipped by 1 base and J by 4 bases, with 10 bases between them. Germline V CDR1 and CDR2: LGHNA, YSLEER. CDR3 region: CASSQVPGSYGYTF. CDR3 coding DNA: TGCGCCAGCAGCCAAGTACCAGGGTCCTATGGCTACACCTTC.

The V call is TRBV11-3, the J call TRBJ1-1; D is perhaps TRBD1 (6 bases). Looked up from germline, CDR1 is SGHNT and CDR2 is YENEEA. Trimming cost V 2 bases and J 5 bases, with 12 bases left between them. The CDR3 is made up of 14 amino acids. CDR3 sequence: CASSLTAGATEAFF. CDR3 in DNA: TGTGCCAGCAGCTTAACGGCAGGGGCAACTGAAGCTTTCTTT.

V gene TRBV9 combines with J gene TRBJ1-5; D perhaps matches TRBD1 (5 bases). Germline V lookup: CDR1 SGDLS, CDR2 YYNGEE. This CDR3 comprises 16 residues. V gave up 0 bases and J gave up 9 bases, with 19 bases separating them. CDR3 region: CASSVDPGPNLGPQHF. CDR3 in DNA: TGTGCCAGCAGCGTAGATCCAGGGCCCAATCTAGGGCCCCAGCATTTT. Drawing the rest from reference TRBV9 and TRBJ1-5, the complete variable domain is DSGVTQTPKHLITATGQRVTLRCSPRSGDLSVYWYQQSLDQGLQFLIQYYNGEERAKGNILERFSAQQFPDLHSELNLSSLELGDSALYFCASSVDPGPNLGPQHFGDGTRLSIL.

The chain carries TRBV5-1 and TRBJ2-2; D possibly matches TRBD1 or TRBD2 (5 bases each). CDR3 length: 13 amino acids. The V gene lost 3 bases and the J gene lost 4 bases, with 7 bases spanning the gap. Per germline, CDR1 SGHRS and CDR2 YFSETQ. The CDR3 DNA is TGCGCCAGCAGCTGGGACGGCACCGGGGAGCTGTTTTTT. Translated, it gives CASSWDGTGELFF.